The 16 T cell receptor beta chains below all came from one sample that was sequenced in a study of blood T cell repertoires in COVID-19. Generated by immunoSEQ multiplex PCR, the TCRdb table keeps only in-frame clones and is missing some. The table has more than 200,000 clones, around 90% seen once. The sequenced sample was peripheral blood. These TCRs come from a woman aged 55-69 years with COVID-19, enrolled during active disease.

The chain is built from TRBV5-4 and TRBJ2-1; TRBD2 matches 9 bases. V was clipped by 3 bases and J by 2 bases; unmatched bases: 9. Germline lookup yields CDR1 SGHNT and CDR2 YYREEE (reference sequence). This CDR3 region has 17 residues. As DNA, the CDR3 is TGTGCCAGCAGCTCTCTAGCGGGATCCTCCCCCTACAATGAGCAGTTCTTC. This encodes CASSSLAGSSPYNEQFF.

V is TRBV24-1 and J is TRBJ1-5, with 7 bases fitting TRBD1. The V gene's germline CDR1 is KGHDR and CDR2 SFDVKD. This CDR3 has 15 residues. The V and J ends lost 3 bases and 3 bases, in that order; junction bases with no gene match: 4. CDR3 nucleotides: TGTGCCACCAGTGATCGTCAGGGGGTCAATCAGCCCCAGCATTTT. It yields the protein CATSDRQGVNQPQHF.

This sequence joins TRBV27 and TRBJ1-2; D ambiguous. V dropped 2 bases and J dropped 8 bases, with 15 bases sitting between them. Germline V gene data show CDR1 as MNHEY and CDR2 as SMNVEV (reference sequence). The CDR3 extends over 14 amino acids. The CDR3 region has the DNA TGTGCCAGCAGTTTAGGGAGGGCAGCCGGGGGCTACACCTTC. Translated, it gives CASSLGRAAGGYTF.

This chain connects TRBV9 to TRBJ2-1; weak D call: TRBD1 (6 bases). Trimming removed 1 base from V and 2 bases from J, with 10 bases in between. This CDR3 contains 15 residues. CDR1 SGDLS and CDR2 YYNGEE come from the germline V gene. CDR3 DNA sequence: TGTGCCAGCAGCGTACAGGGGCCCCCCTACAATGAGCAGTTCTTC. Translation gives CASSVQGPPYNEQFF.

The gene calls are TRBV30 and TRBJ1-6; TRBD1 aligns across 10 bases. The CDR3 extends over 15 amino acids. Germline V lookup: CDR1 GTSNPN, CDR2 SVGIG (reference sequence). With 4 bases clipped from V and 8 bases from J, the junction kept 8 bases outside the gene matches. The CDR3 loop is CAWTLGQGGDSPLHF. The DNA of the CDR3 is TGTGCCTGGACCCTAGGACAGGGGGGCGATTCACCCCTCCACTTT.

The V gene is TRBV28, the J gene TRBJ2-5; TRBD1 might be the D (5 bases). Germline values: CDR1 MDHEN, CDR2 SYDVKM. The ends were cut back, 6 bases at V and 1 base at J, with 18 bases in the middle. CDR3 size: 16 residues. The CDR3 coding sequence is TGTGCCAGCAGCCCCCGGATTAGTCAGGGCCAAGAGACCCAGTACTTC. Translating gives CASSPRISQGQETQYF.

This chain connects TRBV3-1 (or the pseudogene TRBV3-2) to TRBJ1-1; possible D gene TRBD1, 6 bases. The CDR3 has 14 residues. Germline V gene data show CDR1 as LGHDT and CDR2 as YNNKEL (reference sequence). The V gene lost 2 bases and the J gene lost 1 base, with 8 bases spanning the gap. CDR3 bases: TGTGCCAGCAGCCAAATACAGGGGAACACTGAAGCTTTCTTT. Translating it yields CASSQIQGNTEAFF.

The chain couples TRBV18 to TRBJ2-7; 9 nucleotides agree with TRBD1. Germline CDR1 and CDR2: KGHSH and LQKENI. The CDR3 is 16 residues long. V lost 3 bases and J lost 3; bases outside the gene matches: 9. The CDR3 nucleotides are TGTGCCAGCTCACCTTGGGGGGACAGGGTCAACTACGAGCAGTACTTC. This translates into CASSPWGDRVNYEQYF. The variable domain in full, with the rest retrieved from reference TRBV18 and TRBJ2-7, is NAGVMQNPRHLVRRRGQEARLRCSPMKGHSHVYWYRQLPEEGLKFMVYLQKENIIDESGMPKERFSAEFPKEGPSILRIQQVVRGDSAAYFCASSPWGDRVNYEQYFGPGTRLTVT.

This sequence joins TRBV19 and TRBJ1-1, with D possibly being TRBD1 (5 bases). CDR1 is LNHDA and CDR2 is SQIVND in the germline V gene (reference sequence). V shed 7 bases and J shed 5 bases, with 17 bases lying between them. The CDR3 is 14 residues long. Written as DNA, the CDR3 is TGTGCCAGTACCCGGGGGGAGGGGAGGACTGAAGCTTTCTTT. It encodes CASTRGEGRTEAFF.

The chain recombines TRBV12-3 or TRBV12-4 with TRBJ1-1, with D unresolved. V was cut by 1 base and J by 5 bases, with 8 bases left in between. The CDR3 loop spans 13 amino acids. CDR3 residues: CASSLGSGTEAFF. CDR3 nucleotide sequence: TGTGCCAGCAGTTTAGGATCGGGGACTGAAGCTTTCTTT.

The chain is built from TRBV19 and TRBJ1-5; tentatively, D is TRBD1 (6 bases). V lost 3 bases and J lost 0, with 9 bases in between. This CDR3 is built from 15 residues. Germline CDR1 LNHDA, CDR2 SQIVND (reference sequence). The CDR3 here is CASSIGTNSNQPQHF. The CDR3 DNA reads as TGTGCCAGTAGTATCGGGACAAATAGCAATCAGCCCCAGCATTTT.

CDR3 sequence reads: CASSPRDRLPGELFF. The CDR3 DNA reads as TGTGCCAGCAGCCCGCGGGACAGGCTTCCCGGGGAGCTGTTTTTT. This chain joins TRBV3-1 (or the pseudogene TRBV3-2) and TRBJ2-2, with TRBD1 identical over 8 bases. Germline lookup yields CDR1 LGHDT and CDR2 YNNKEL (reference sequence). V lost 4 bases and J lost 6; bases outside the gene matches: 7. The CDR3 covers 15 residues.

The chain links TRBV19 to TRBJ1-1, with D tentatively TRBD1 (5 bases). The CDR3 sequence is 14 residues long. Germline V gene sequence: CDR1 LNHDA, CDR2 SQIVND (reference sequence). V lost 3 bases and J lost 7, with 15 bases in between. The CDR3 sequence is CASSIGGGFNEAFF. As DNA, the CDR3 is TGTGCCAGTAGTATCGGCGGGGGTTTTAATGAAGCTTTCTTT. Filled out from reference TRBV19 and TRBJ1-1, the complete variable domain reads DGGITQSPKYLFRKEGQNVTLSCEQNLNHDAMYWYRQDPGQGLRLIYYSQIVNDFQKGDIAEGYSVSREKKESFPLTVTSAQKNPTAFYLCASSIGGGFNEAFFGQGTRLTVV.

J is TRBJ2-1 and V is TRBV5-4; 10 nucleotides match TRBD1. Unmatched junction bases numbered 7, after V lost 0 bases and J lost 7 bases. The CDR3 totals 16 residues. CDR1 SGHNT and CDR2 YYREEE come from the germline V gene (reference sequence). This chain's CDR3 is CASSLGGTGDLNEQFF. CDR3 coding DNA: TGTGCCAGCAGCTTGGGCGGGACAGGGGACTTAAATGAGCAGTTCTTC.

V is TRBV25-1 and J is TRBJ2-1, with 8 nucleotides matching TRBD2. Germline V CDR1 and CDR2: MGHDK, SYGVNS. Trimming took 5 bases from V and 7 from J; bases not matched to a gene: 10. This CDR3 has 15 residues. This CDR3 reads CASSRAGASGNEQFF. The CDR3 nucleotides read TGTGCCAGCAGTCGAGCGGGAGCATCGGGTAATGAGCAGTTCTTC.

CDR3 protein: CASSSLAENGEQFF. CDR3 coding DNA: TGTGCCAGCAGTTCACTAGCGGAGAATGGTGAGCAGTTCTTC. V and J are TRBV28 and TRBJ2-1; 8 bases line up with TRBD2. Germline trimming cut 4 bases from V and 9 bases from J; bases unmatched to any gene: 8. Germline V gene lookup returns CDR1 MDHEN and CDR2 SYDVKM. This CDR3 has 14 amino acids.